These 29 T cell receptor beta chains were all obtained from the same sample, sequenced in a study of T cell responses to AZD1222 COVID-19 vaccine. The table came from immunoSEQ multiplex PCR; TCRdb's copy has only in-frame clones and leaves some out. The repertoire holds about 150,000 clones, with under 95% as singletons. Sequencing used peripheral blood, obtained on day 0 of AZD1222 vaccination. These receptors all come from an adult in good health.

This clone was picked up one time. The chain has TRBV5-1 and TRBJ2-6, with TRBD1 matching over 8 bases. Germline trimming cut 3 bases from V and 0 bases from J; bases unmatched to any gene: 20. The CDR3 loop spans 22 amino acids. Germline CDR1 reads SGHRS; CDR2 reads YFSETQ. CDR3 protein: CASSSPKIGQGLLVSGANVLTF. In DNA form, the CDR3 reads TGCGCCAGCAGCTCCCCGAAGATCGGACAGGGCCTACTCGTCTCTGGGGCCAACGTCCTGACTTTC.

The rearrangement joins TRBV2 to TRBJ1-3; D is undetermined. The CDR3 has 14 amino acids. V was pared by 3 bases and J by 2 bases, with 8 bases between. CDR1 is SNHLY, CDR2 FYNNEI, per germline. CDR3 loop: CASSELVAGNTIYF. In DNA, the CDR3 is TGTGCCAGCAGTGAGTTAGTTGCTGGAAACACCATATATTTT.

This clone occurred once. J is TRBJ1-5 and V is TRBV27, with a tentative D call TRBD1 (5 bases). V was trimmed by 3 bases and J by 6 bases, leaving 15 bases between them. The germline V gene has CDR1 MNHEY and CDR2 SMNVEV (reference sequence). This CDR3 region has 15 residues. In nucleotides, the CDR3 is TGTGCCAGCAGTTTCTCCCAGGGTGGGAGTCAGCCCCAGCATTTT. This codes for CASSFSQGGSQPQHF.

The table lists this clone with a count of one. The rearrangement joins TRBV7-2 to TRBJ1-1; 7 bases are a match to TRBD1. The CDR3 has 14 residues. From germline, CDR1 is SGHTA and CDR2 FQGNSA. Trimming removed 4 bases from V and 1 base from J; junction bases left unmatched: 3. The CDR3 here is CASSSGQRNTEAFF. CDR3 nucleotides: TGTGCCAGCAGCTCGGGACAGCGGAACACTGAAGCTTTCTTT.

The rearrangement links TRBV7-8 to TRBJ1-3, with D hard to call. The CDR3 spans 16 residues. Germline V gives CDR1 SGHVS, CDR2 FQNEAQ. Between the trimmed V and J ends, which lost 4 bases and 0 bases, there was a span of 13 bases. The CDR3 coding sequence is TGTGCCAGCAGCTACGTGGAGGCGTACTCTGGAAACACCATATATTTT. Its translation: CASSYVEAYSGNTIYF. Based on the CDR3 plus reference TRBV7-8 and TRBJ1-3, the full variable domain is GAGVSQSPRYKVAKRGQDVALRCDPISGHVSLFWYQQALGQGPEFLTYFQNEAQLDKSGLPSDRFFAERPEGSVSTLKIQRTQQEDSAVYLCASSYVEAYSGNTIYFGEGSWLTVV.

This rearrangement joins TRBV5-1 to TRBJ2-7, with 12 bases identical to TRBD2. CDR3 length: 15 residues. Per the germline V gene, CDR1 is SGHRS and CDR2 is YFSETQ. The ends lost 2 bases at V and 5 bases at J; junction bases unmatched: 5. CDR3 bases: TGCGCCAGCAGCTTCCTAGCGGGAGGGGCGGACGAGCAGTACTTC. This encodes CASSFLAGGADEQYF.

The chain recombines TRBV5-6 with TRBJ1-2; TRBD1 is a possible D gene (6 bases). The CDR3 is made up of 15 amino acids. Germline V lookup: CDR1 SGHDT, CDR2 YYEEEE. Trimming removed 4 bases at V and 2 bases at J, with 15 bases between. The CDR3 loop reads CASSLGQTSNYGYTF. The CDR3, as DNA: TGTGCCAGCAGCCTCGGACAGACATCAAACTATGGCTACACCTTC.

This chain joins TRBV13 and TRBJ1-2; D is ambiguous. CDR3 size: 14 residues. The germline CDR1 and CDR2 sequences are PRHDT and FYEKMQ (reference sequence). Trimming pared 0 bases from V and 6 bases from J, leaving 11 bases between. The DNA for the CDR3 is TGTGCCAGCAGCTTAGGGGTAGTTCGGAATGGCTACACCTTC. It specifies CASSLGVVRNGYTF.

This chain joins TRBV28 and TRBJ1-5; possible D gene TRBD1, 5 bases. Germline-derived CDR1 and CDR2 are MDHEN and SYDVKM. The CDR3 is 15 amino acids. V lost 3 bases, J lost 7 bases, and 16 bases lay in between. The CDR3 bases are TGTGCCAGCAGTTTGGGCCAGGGATACCGACAGCCCCAGCATTTT. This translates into CASSLGQGYRQPQHF. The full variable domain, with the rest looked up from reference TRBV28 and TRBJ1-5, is DVKVTQSSRYLVKRTGEKVFLECVQDMDHENMFWYRQDPGLGLRLIYFSYDVKMKEKGDIPEGYSVSREKKERFSLILESASTNQTSMYLCASSLGQGYRQPQHFGDGTRLSIL.

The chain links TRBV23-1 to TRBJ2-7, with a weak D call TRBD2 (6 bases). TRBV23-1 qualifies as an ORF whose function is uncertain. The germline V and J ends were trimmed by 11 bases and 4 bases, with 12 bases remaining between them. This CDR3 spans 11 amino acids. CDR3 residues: CAPGEPYEQYF. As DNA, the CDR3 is TGCGCCCCGGGGGAGCCTTACGAGCAGTACTTC.

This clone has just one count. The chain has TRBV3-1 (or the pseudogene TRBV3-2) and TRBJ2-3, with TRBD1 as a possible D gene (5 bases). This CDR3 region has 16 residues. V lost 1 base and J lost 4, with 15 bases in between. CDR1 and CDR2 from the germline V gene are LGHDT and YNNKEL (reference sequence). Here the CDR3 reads CASSQVDIIQSDTQYF. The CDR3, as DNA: TGTGCCAGCAGCCAAGTGGACATCATACAGTCAGATACGCAGTATTTT.

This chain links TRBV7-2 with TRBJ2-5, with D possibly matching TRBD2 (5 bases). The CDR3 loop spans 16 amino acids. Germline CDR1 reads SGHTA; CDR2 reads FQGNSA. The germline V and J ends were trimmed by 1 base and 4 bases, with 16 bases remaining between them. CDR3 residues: CASSLVHRERRETQYF. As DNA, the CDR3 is TGTGCCAGCAGCTTAGTGCATAGGGAGCGACGAGAGACCCAGTACTTC.

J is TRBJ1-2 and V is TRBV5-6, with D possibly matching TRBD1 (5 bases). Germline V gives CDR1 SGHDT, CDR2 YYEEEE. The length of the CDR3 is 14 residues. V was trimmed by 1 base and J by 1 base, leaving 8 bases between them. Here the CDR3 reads CASSLRQLNYGYTF. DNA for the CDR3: TGTGCCAGCAGCTTGCGACAGCTTAACTATGGCTACACCTTC.

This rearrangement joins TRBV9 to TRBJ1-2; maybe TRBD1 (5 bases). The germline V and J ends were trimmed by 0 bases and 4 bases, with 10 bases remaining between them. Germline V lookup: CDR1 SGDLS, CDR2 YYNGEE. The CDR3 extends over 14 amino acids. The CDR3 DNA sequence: TGTGCCAGCAGCGTAGAGGGGACGGCCTATGGCTACACCTTC. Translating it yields CASSVEGTAYGYTF.

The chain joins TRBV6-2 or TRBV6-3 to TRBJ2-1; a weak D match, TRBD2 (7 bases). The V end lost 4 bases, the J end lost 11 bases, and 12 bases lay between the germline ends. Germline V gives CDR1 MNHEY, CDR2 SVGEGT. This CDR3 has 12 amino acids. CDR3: CASSSRGAQQFF. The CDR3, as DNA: TGTGCCAGCAGTTCCCGGGGGGCCCAGCAGTTCTTC.

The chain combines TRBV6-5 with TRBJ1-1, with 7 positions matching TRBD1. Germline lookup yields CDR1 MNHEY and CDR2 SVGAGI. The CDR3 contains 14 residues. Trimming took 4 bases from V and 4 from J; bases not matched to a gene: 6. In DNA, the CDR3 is TGTGCCAGCAGTTCGCACAGGGGAGCCACTGAAGCTTTCTTT. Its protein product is CASSSHRGATEAFF.

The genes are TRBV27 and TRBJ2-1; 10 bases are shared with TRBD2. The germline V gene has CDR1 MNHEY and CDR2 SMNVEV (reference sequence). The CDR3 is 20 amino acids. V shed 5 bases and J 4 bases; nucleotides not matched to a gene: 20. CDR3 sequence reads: CASSPRKGSPGLARYNEQFF. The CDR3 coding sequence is TGTGCCAGCAGTCCCCGGAAGGGCAGTCCGGGACTAGCGAGGTACAATGAGCAGTTCTTC.

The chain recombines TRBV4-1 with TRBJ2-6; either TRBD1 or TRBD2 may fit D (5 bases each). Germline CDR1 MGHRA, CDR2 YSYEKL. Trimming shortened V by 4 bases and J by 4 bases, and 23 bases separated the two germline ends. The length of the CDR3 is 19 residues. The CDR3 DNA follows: TGCGCCAGCAGCCCCCGAGGTGGGGGTCTATCTTCGGGGGCCAACGTCCTGACTTTC. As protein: CASSPRGGGLSSGANVLTF.

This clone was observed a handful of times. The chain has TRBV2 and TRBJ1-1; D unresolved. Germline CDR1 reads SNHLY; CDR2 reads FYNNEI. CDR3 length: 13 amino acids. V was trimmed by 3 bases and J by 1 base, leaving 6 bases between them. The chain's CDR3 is CASSEVANTEAFF. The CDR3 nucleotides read TGTGCCAGCAGTGAGGTGGCGAACACTGAAGCTTTCTTT.

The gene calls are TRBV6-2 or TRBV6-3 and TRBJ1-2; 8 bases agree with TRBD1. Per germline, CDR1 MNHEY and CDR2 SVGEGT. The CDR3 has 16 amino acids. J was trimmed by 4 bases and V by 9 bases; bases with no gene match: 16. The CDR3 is CASSPRTGWSFYGYTF. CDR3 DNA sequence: TGTGCCAGTAGCCCTCGGACAGGGTGGTCCTTCTATGGCTACACCTTC.

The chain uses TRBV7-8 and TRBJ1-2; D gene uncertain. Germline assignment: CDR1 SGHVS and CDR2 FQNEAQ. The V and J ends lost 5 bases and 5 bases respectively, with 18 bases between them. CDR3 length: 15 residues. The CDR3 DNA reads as TGTGCCAGCAGCCCCGCGGCCGTTGGAGAGTATGGCTACACCTTC. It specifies CASSPAAVGEYGYTF.

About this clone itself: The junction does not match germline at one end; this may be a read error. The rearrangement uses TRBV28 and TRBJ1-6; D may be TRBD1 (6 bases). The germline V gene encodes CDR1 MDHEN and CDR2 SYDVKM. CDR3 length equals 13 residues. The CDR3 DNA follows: TGTGCCAGCAGTTTAAGGCCCTCGGACAGCCTCCGCTTT. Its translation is CASSLRPSDSLRF.

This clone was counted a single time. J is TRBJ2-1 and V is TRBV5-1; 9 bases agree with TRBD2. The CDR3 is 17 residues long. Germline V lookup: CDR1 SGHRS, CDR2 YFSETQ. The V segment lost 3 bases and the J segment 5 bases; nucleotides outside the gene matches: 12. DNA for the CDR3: TGCGCCAGCAGCTCGGCGTGGAGCGGGAGGCTAAACAATGAGCAGTTCTTC. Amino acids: CASSSAWSGRLNNEQFF. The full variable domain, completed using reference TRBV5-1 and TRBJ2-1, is KAGVTQTPRYLIKTRGQQVTLSCSPISGHRSVSWYQQTPGQGLQFLFEYFSETQRNKGNFPGRFSGRQFSNSRSEMNVSTLELGDSALYLCASSSAWSGRLNNEQFFGPGTRLTVL.

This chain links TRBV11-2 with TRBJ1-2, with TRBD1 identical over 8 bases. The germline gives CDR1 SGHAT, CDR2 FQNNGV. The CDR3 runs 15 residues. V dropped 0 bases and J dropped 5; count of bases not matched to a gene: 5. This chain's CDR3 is CASSLDPGTGYGYTF. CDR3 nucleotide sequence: TGTGCCAGCAGCTTAGATCCCGGGACAGGATATGGCTACACCTTC.

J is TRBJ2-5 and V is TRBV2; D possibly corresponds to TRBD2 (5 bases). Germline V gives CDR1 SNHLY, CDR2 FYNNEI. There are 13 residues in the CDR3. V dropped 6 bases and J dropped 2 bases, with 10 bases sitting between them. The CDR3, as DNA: TGTGCCAGCAGGCGACTAATACAAGAGACCCAGTACTTC. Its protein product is CASRRLIQETQYF.

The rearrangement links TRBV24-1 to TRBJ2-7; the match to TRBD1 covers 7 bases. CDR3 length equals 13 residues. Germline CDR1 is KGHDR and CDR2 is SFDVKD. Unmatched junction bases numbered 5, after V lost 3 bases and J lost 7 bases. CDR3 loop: CATSDPGRGEQYF. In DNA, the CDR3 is TGTGCCACCAGTGATCCCGGCAGGGGGGAGCAGTACTTC.

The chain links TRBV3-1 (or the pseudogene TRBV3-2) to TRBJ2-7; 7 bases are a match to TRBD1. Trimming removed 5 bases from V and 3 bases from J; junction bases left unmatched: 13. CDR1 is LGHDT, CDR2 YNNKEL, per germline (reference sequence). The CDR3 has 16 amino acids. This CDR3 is CASSSHTGVPLYEQYF. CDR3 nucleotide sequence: TGTGCCAGCAGCTCACATACAGGGGTCCCTCTCTACGAGCAGTACTTC.

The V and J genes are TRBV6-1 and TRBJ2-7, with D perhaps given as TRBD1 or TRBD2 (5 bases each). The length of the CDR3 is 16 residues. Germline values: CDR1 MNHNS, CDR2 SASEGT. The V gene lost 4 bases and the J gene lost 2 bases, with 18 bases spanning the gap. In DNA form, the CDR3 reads TGTGCCAGCAGTGGCTCGCCGGGACCGTTAACCTACGAGCAGTACTTC. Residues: CASSGSPGPLTYEQYF.

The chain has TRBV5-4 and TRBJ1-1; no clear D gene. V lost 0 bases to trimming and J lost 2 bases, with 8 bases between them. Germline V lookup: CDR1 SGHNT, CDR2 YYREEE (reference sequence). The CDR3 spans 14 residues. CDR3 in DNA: TGTGCCAGCAGCTTGGGAATCAGTAACACTGAAGCTTTCTTT. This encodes CASSLGISNTEAFF.